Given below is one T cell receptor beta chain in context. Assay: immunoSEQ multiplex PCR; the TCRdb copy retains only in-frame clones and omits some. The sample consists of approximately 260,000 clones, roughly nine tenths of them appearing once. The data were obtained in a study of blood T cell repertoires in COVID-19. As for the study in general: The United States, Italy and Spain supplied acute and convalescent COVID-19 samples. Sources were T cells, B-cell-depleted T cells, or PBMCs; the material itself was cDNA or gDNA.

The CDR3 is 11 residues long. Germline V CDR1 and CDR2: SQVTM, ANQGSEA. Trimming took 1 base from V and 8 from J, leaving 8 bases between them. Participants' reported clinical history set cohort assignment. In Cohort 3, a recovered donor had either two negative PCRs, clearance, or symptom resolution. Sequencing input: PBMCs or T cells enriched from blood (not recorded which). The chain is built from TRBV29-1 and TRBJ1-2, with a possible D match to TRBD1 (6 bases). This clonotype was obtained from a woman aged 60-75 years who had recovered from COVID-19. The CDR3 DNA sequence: TGCAGCGTTGAAGTGGGGGCCGGCTACACCTTC. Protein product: CSVEVGAGYTF. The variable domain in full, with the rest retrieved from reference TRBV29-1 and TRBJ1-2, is SAVISQKPSRDICQRGTSLTIQCQVDSQVTMMFWYRQQPGQSLTLIATANQGSEATYESGFVIDKFPISRPNLTFSTLTVSNMSPEDSSIYLCSVEVGAGYTFGSGTRLTVV.